What follows are 25 T cell receptor beta chains derived from one specimen sequenced in a study of radiation and T cells in renal cell carcinoma. The time point is: blood 4 weeks post-SBRT, at nephrectomy. Treatment in this sample: 15 Gy SBRT to primary tumor, nephrectomy 4 weeks later. Assay used: immunoSEQ multiplex PCR; TCRdb lists only in-frame clones, some missing. The repertoire consists of 150,000 to 200,000 clones, with 88% occurring once and the leading ten covering approximately 11%. The source material was blood, sampled from a patient whose treatment included radiotherapy and nephrectomy. The receptors were gathered from a woman aged 45-65 years with renal cell carcinoma.

This chain links TRBV5-1 with TRBJ1-2, with 7 bases fitting TRBD1. The CDR3 has 14 residues. Germline values: CDR1 SGHRS, CDR2 YFSETQ. V lost 4 bases to trimming and J lost 5 bases; unmatched junction nucleotides: 8. This chain's CDR3 is CASSARDSLYGYTF. CDR3 DNA: TGCGCCAGCAGCGCCCGGGACAGCTTATATGGCTACACCTTC.

The chain recombines TRBV5-1 with TRBJ2-3; 11 nucleotides agree with TRBD2. V lost 0 bases to trimming and J lost 1 base; unmatched junction nucleotides: 1. This CDR3 has 16 residues. Germline V gene sequence: CDR1 SGHRS, CDR2 YFSETQ. The CDR3 bases are TGCGCCAGCAGCTTGGTTAGCGGGGGGGGCACAGATACGCAGTATTTT. It encodes CASSLVSGGGTDTQYF.

J is TRBJ1-1 and V is TRBV4-2; the D gene is possibly TRBD1 (6 bases). The CDR3 consists of 14 residues. Trimming removed 4 bases from V and 1 base from J, with 10 bases in between. Germline assignment: CDR1 LGHNA and CDR2 YNFKEQ. CDR3 sequence: CASSPLGANTEAFF. The CDR3, as DNA: TGTGCCAGCAGCCCCTTGGGGGCGAACACTGAAGCTTTCTTT.

This rearrangement joins TRBV7-3 to TRBJ1-2, with D uncertain. Germline V gives CDR1 SGHTA, CDR2 FQGTGA. The CDR3 runs 16 residues. The V end was cut by 0 bases, the J end by 8 bases, with 19 bases between. CDR3: CASSLTAGKSGLGYTF. CDR3 bases: TGTGCCAGCAGCTTAACGGCGGGGAAGAGTGGGTTAGGCTACACCTTC.

The rearrangement links TRBV2 to TRBJ1-2; D call uncertain. V was clipped by 2 bases and J by 7 bases, with 5 bases between them. This CDR3 is built from 11 residues. Per germline, CDR1 SNHLY and CDR2 FYNNEI. CDR3 sequence: CASSERRGYTF. The CDR3 DNA reads as TGTGCCAGCAGTGAACGACGTGGCTACACCTTC.

The J gene is TRBJ2-7, the V gene TRBV6-5; 11 bases are a match to TRBD1. With V trimmed by 2 bases and J by 9 bases, 12 bases remained unmatched. The germline V gene has CDR1 MNHEY and CDR2 SVGAGI. This CDR3 has 16 amino acids. Here the CDR3 reads CASSYAGTGGGSGQYF. In nucleotides, the CDR3 is TGTGCCAGCAGTTACGCCGGGACAGGGGGAGGTAGCGGGCAGTACTTC.

This chain connects TRBV10-3 to TRBJ2-3, with 7 bases that match TRBD1. Losses at the gene ends were 6 bases for V and 2 bases for J; bases not matched to a gene: 8. This CDR3 region has 15 residues. The germline CDR1 and CDR2 sequences are ENHRY and SYGVKD. This CDR3 reads CAISPDRDNTDTQYF. As DNA, the CDR3 is TGTGCCATCAGCCCTGACAGGGACAACACAGATACGCAGTATTTT.

A remark on this clone: One junction end does not reproduce the germline sequence, and a read error may be involved. The V call is TRBV6-1, the J call TRBJ2-1, with 12 positions matching TRBD2. Per germline, CDR1 MNHNS and CDR2 SASEGT. This CDR3 contains 15 residues. CDR3 sequence (DNA): TGTGCCAGCAGACGGACTAGCGGGGACTACGATGAGCAGTTCTTC. It translates to CASRRTSGDYDEQFF.

The chain couples TRBV5-5 to TRBJ2-2; tentative D call: TRBD2 (6 bases). Germline CDR1 and CDR2: SGHKS and YYEKEE (reference sequence). The CDR3 contains 15 residues. V lost 4 bases and J lost 0, with 10 bases in between. The chain's CDR3 is CASSGGTSNTGELFF. The DNA of the CDR3 is TGTGCCAGCAGCGGCGGGACTTCGAACACCGGGGAGCTGTTTTTT.

The chain couples TRBV7-9 to TRBJ2-3; maybe TRBD1 (5 bases). The length of the CDR3 is 14 residues. V shed 7 bases and J shed 3 bases, with 14 bases lying between them. Germline CDR1 SEHNR, CDR2 FQNEAQ (reference sequence). The CDR3 is CASNYPNRTDTQYF. The CDR3 DNA is TGTGCCAGCAACTATCCGAACAGGACAGATACGCAGTATTTT.

V is TRBV7-9 and J is TRBJ2-1; a weak D match, TRBD2 (6 bases). Trimming took off 0 bases at V and 4 bases at J, with 10 bases between the two ends. Germline CDR1 SEHNR, CDR2 FQNEAQ (reference sequence). The CDR3 extends over 15 amino acids. In DNA form, the CDR3 reads TGTGCCAGCAGCTTAGCCCCGCGGGGTTACAATGAGCAGTTCTTC. Amino acid sequence: CASSLAPRGYNEQFF.

The chain recombines TRBV30 with TRBJ1-2, with 10 bases aligning to TRBD1. Losses at the gene ends were 3 bases for V and 3 bases for J; bases not matched to a gene: 4. The CDR3 has 14 residues. Germline lookup yields CDR1 GTSNPN and CDR2 SVGIG (reference sequence). CDR3 region: CAWRTTGGDYGYTF. CDR3 nucleotide sequence: TGTGCCTGGAGGACGACAGGGGGCGACTATGGCTACACCTTC.

V usage is TRBV6-1 and J usage is TRBJ2-5; tentatively, D is TRBD2 (6 bases). This CDR3 has 13 residues. V gave up 10 bases and J gave up 2 bases, with 14 bases separating them. Germline lookup yields CDR1 MNHNS and CDR2 SASEGT. Written as DNA, the CDR3 is TGTGCCACGGGGCGGGGACGTCAAGAGACCCAGTACTTC. This encodes CATGRGRQETQYF.

This clone was recorded only once. This chain links TRBV6-5 with TRBJ1-1, with TRBD1 identical over 7 bases. The germline V gene encodes CDR1 MNHEY and CDR2 SVGAGI. This CDR3 is 14 amino acids long. V trimming: 6 bases; J trimming: 6 bases; junction bases outside the gene matches: 10. The CDR3 DNA sequence: TGTGCCAGCAGCCAGGGGGAATCAGGCGCTGAAGCTTTCTTT. Translation gives CASSQGESGAEAFF.

About this clone itself: One end of the junction does not line up with germline, which may come from a read error. The gene calls are TRBV7-7 and TRBJ2-7; no firm D call. This CDR3 has 13 amino acids. Germline V lookup: CDR1 SSHAT, CDR2 FNYEAQ (reference sequence). CDR3 sequence: CASSLGGGYEQYF. The CDR3 coding sequence is TGTGCTAGCAGCTTAGGTGGTGGTTACGAGCAGTACTTC. Variable domain in full (rest from reference TRBV7-7 and TRBJ2-7): GAGVSQSPRYKVTKRGQDVTLRCDPISSHATLYWYQQALGQGPEFLTYFNYEAQPDKSGLPSDRFSAERPEGSISTLTIQRTEQRDSAMYRCASSLGGGYEQYFGPGTRLTVT.

The count of this clone is one. The chain carries TRBV11-2 and TRBJ2-7; TRBD1 aligns across 7 bases. V trimming: 6 bases; J trimming: 3 bases; junction bases outside the gene matches: 14. The CDR3 is 16 amino acids. Per germline, CDR1 SGHAT and CDR2 FQNNGV. CDR3 sequence reads: CASSSHRGSGFYEQYF. The CDR3, as DNA: TGTGCCAGCAGTTCACACAGGGGTTCGGGCTTCTACGAGCAGTACTTC.

The gene calls are TRBV2 and TRBJ1-5; D uncertain. V lost 4 bases and J 4 bases, leaving 14 bases between the germline ends. The CDR3 contains 15 residues. From germline, CDR1 is SNHLY and CDR2 FYNNEI. The CDR3 here is CASSGREEGNQPQHF. As DNA, the CDR3 is TGTGCCAGCAGTGGTCGCGAAGAGGGTAATCAGCCCCAGCATTTT.

This chain uses TRBV25-1 with TRBJ2-1; D remains unclear. The CDR3 covers 12 residues. In germline, CDR1 is MGHDK, CDR2 SYGVNS. The V end lost 9 bases, the J end lost 9 bases, and 15 bases lay between the germline ends. Written as DNA, the CDR3 is TGTGCCAGAGGGATATGCTTCGGTGAGCAGTTCTTC. This codes for CARGICFGEQFF.

V and J are TRBV15 and TRBJ2-1; possibly TRBD1 or TRBD2 for D (5 bases each). Germline V gives CDR1 LNHNV, CDR2 YYDKDF (reference sequence). CDR3 length: 17 amino acids. Between the trimmed V and J ends, which lost 0 bases and 4 bases, there was a span of 16 bases. As DNA, the CDR3 is TGTGCCACCAGCAGAGACAGAGGGGCCCGCAGGTACAATGAGCAGTTCTTC. Translation: CATSRDRGARRYNEQFF.

This clone showed up just a few times. This sample also contains other DNA sequences that code for the same CDR3. The rearrangement joins TRBV5-1 to TRBJ1-1; D is unclear. This CDR3 contains 13 residues. Germline V gene sequence: CDR1 SGHRS, CDR2 YFSETQ. V lost 0 bases and J lost 1, with 4 bases in between. CDR3 DNA sequence: TGCGCCAGCAGCTTGGCAGGGAACACTGAAGCTTTCTTT. As protein: CASSLAGNTEAFF.

This chain links TRBV6-1 with TRBJ1-6; no clear D gene. The CDR3 covers 13 residues. The V gene's germline CDR1 is MNHNS and CDR2 SASEGT. The V and J ends lost 5 bases and 8 bases respectively, with 10 bases between them. CDR3 sequence: CASSKGPDSPLHF. CDR3 bases: TGTGCCAGCAGTAAAGGTCCGGATTCACCCCTCCACTTT.

J is TRBJ2-5 and V is TRBV7-2; D is possibly TRBD1 or TRBD2 (6 bases each). The CDR3 sequence is 13 residues long. Deletions cut 3 bases from V and 4 bases from J, with 9 bases between. Per the germline V gene, CDR1 is SGHTA and CDR2 is FQGNSA. CDR3 amino acids: CASSFRGLETQYF. CDR3 DNA sequence: TGTGCCAGCAGCTTTCGGGGGCTAGAGACCCAGTACTTC.

Here the CDR3 DNA reads TGTGCCAGCAGTGCGGCGGGGGCGTACAATGAGCAGTTCTTC. Protein sequence: CASSAAGAYNEQFF. The chain carries TRBV6-1 and TRBJ2-1; weak D call: TRBD2 (7 bases). The CDR3 consists of 14 residues. CDR1 is MNHNS and CDR2 is SASEGT in the germline V gene. The V end lost 4 bases, the J end lost 4 bases, and 11 bases lay between the germline ends.

J is TRBJ2-7 and V is TRBV21-1; the D call TRBD1 from the table was never checked on the DNA. TRBV21-1 is a listed pseudogene. The CDR3 contains 13 residues. In DNA, the CDR3 is TGTGCCAGCACCGCATTAAGGGGCTACGAGCAGTACTTC. This codes for CASTALRGYEQYF.

This chain joins TRBV18 and TRBJ1-4; D remains unclear. CDR3 length: 11 amino acids. Trimming left V 5 bases short and J 8 bases short, with 6 bases between. Germline CDR1 and CDR2: KGHSH and LQKENI. The CDR3 nucleotides read TGTGCCAGCTCAGGTGGCGAAAAACTGTTTTTT. Translating gives CASSGGEKLFF.